The 2 T cell receptor beta chains below come from one sample, sequenced in a study of T cell clonotyping in hematopoietic cell transplantation. Sequenced by immunoSEQ multiplex PCR; TCRdb stores in-frame clones only, minus some. In the table there are over 10,000 clones, 89% of which are singletons. Sequenced input: peripheral blood mononuclear cells. These receptors all come from a human donor who either received an allogeneic hematopoietic cell transplant for a myeloid malignancy or was a related donor (not recorded which). Some clones in this sample may be carry-over from other donors' samples.

The genes are TRBV27 and TRBJ1-1; possibly TRBD1 for D (6 bases). The V gene lost 7 bases and the J gene lost 0 bases, with 12 bases spanning the gap. The CDR3 is made up of 14 amino acids. Germline loops: CDR1 MNHEY, CDR2 SMNVEV (reference sequence). The CDR3 DNA reads TGTGCCAGCACCAGAGCAGGGGTGAACACTGAAGCTTTCTTT. Its translation is CASTRAGVNTEAFF.

The chain combines TRBV12-5 with TRBJ2-3; D is unresolved. Germline values: CDR1 LGHNT, CDR2 FRNRAP. The CDR3 runs 14 residues. Trimming cost V 2 bases and J 2 bases, with 8 bases left between them. This chain's CDR3 is CASGLLPDTDTQYF. The CDR3 DNA reads TGTGCTAGTGGTTTGCTACCTGACACAGATACGCAGTATTTT.